This T cell receptor beta chain was captured in a study of T cells after yellow fever vaccination. TCRdb itself ran the 5' RACE reads through MiXCR, one entry per CDR3 protein. The sample includes under 600,000 distinct CDR3 sequences, roughly 14% seen only once; the top ten take about 14%. Germline CDR1 DFQATT, CDR2 SNEGSKA (reference sequence). This CDR3 is 16 amino acids long. V was cut by 1 base and J by 0 bases, with 15 bases left in between. This TCR came from a young man who received the YFV17D yellow fever vaccine. The material was PBMCs, obtained on the day of the yellow fever booster vaccination. V is TRBV20-1 and J is TRBJ1-1; D remains ambiguous. CDR3 loop: CSARVGRAEMNTEAFF. The DNA of the CDR3 is TGCAGTGCTAGAGTCGGGAGGGCCGAGATGAACACTGAAGCTTTCTTT.